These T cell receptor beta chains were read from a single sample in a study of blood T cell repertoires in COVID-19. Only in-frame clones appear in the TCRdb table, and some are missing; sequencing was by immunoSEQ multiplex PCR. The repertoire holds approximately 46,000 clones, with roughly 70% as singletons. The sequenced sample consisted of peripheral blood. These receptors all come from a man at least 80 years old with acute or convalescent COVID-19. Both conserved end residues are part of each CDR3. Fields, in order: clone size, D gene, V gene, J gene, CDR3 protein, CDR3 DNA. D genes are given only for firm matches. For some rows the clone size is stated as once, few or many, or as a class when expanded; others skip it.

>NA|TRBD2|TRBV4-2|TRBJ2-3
CASSARTSGRTDTQYF
TGTGCCAGCAGCGCTCGGACTAGCGGGAGAACAGATACGCAGTATTTT
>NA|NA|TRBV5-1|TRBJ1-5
CASSLTGNSNQPQHF
TGCGCCAGCAGCTTGACAGGGAACAGCAATCAGCCCCAGCATTTT
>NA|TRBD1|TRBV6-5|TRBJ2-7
CASRSGQGLYEQYF
TGTGCCAGCAGATCGGGACAGGGGTTATACGAGCAGTACTTC
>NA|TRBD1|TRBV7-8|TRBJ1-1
CASSSTPIGQGAAFF
TGTGCCAGCAGCTCAACCCCCATCGGACAGGGGGCGGCTTTCTTT
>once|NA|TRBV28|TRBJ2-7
CASSFSYYEQYF
TGTGCCAGCAGTTTTTCCTACTACGAGCAGTACTTC
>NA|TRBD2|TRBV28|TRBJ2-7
CASSQGGLTRTYEQYF
TGTGCCAGCTCCCAGGGAGGGCTTACGCGAACCTACGAGCAGTACTTC
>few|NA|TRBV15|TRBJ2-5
CATSSALGTQETQYF
TGTGCCACCAGCAGCGCCCTGGGGACTCAAGAGACCCAGTACTTC
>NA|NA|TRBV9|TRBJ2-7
CASSVAAGALVEQYF
TGTGCCAGCAGCGTAGCAGCAGGGGCGCTTGTCGAGCAGTACTTC
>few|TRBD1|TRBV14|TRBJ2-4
CASSQDWTGSKNIQYF
TGTGCCAGCAGCCAAGACTGGACAGGGTCCAAAAACATTCAGTACTTC
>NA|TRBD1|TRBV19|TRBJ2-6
CASSGGTGSSGANVLTF
TGTGCCAGTAGTGGGGGGACAGGCAGCTCTGGGGCCAACGTCCTGACTTTC
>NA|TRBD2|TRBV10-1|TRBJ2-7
CASSESSGRNYEQYF
TGCGCCAGCAGTGAGTCTAGCGGGAGAAACTACGAGCAGTACTTC
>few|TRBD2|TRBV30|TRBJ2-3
CAWSPPWGGPATDTQYF
TGTGCCTGGAGTCCCCCGTGGGGAGGGCCCGCCACAGATACGCAGTATTTT
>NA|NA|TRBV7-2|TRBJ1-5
CASSLGAGDQPQHF
TGTGCCAGCAGCTTAGGGGCGGGAGATCAGCCCCAGCATTTT
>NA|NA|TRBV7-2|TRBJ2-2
CASSSGTPNTGELFF
TGTGCCAGCAGCTCCGGGACTCCGAACACCGGGGAGCTGTTTTTT
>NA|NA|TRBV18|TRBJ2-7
CASSPREENYEQYF
TGTGCCAGCTCCCCGAGAGAGGAGAACTACGAGCAGTACTTC
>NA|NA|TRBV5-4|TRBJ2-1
CASRTDYLSGEQFF
TGTGCCAGCAGGACTGACTACCTCTCCGGTGAGCAGTTCTTC
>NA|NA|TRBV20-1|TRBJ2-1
CSAYGTPAIF
TGCAGTGCTTACGGGACTCCAGCAATCTTC
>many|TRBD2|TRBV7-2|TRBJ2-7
CASRVGEGRYYEQYF
TGTGCCAGCAGGGTGGGGGAGGGGCGGTATTACGAGCAGTACTTC
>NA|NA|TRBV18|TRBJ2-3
CASSPGSGSTDTQYF
TGTGCCAGCTCACCTGGTAGCGGTAGCACAGATACGCAGTATTTT
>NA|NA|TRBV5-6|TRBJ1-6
CASSLGHAPNSPLHF
TGTGCCAGCAGCTTGGGGCACGCACCCAATTCACCCCTCCACTTT
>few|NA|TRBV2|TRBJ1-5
CASSASPYSNQPQHF
TGTGCCAGCAGTGCCTCCCCTTATAGCAATCAGCCCCAGCATTTT
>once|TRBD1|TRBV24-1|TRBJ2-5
CATRVTGQQETQYF
TGTGCCACCAGGGTTACGGGACAGCAAGAGACCCAGTACTTC
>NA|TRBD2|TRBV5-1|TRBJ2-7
CASSPTSGPSSYEQYF
TGCGCCAGCAGCCCGACTAGCGGGCCCAGCTCCTACGAGCAGTACTTC
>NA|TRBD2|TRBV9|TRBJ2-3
CASSGSSGRTDTQYF
TGTGCCAGCAGCGGCTCTAGCGGGAGGACAGATACGCAGTATTTT
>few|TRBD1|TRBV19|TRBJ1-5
CASSSTGGSNQPQHF
TGTGCCAGTAGTTCAACAGGGGGAAGCAATCAGCCCCAGCATTTT
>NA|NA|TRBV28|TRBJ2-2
CASSLTQGLTGELFF
TGTGCCAGCAGTTTAACCCAGGGATTGACCGGGGAGCTGTTTTTT
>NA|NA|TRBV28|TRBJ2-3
CASSLGGAAPDTQYF
TGTGCCAGCAGTTTAGGTGGAGCAGCCCCGGATACGCAGTATTTT
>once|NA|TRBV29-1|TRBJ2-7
CSVARDNLRYEQYF
TGCAGCGTTGCCCGGGACAATCTCCGCTACGAGCAGTACTTC
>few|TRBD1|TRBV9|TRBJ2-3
CASSAGGKSTDTQYF
TGTGCCAGCAGTGCAGGGGGAAAGAGCACAGATACGCAGTATTTT
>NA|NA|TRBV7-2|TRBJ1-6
CASSPDRILSPLHF
TGTGCCAGCAGTCCCGACAGGATTCTTTCACCCCTCCACTTT
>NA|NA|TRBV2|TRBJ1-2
CASSEESGNYGYTF
TGTGCCAGCAGTGAAGAATCCGGTAACTATGGCTACACCTTC
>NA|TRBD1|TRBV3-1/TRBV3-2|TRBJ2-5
CASSQRRGLRGTTQYF
TGTGCCAGCAGCCAACGCAGGGGGCTAAGAGGTACGACCCAGTACTTC
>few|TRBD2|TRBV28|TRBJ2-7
CASTGRVGEQYF
TGTGCCTCAACGGGGAGGGTCGGGGAGCAGTACTTC
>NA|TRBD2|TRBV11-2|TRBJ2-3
CASSFGLAGTDTQYF
TGTGCCAGCAGCTTTGGACTAGCGGGCACAGATACGCAGTATTTT
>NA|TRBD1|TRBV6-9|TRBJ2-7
CASSLGTGSHEQYF
TGTGCCAGCAGTTTGGGGACAGGGAGTCACGAGCAGTACTTC
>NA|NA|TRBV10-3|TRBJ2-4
CAISESLGIQYF
TGTGCCATCAGTGAGTCCCTAGGCATTCAGTACTTC
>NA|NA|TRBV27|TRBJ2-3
CASSSPQGNSTDTQYF
TGTGCCAGCAGTTCCCCTCAGGGGAATAGTACAGATACGCAGTATTTT
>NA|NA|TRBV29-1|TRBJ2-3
CSVEIRQRSTDTQYF
TGCAGCGTTGAAATTCGCCAGCGGAGCACAGATACGCAGTATTTT
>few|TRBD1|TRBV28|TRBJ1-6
CASSLYGDRGNSPLHF
TGTGCCAGCAGTTTATACGGGGACAGGGGGAATTCACCCCTCCACTTT
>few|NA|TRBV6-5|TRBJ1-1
CASSYSDRPNTEAFF
TGTGCCAGCAGTTACTCTGACAGGCCTAACACTGAAGCTTTCTTT
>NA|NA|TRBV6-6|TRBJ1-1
CASSYSKGPQGTEAFF
TGTGCCAGCAGTTACTCGAAGGGTCCCCAGGGGACTGAAGCTTTCTTT
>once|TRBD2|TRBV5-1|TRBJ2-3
CASSLGRAGATDTQYF
TGCGCCAGCAGCTTGGGAAGAGCGGGAGCCACAGATACGCAGTATTTT
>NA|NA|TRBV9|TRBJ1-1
CASSPSGGAAEAFF
TGTGCCAGCAGCCCTTCTGGGGGGGCCGCTGAAGCTTTCTTT
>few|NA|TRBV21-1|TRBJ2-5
CASSKESDETQYF
TGTGCCAGCAGCAAAGAAAGCGACGAGACCCAGTACTTC
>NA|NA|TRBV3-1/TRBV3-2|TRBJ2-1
CASSQGLGSRNEQFF
TGTGCCAGCAGCCAAGGACTAGGGAGTCGGAATGAGCAGTTCTTC
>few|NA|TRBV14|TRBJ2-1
CASSQVEGLIQFF
TGTGCCAGCAGCCAAGTCGAGGGATTAATACAATTCTTC
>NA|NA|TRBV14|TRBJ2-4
CASSPLRGNGNIQYF
TGTGCCAGCAGCCCCCTTAGGGGGAACGGAAACATTCAGTACTTC
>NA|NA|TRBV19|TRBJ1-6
CASSITARRSPLHF
TGTGCCAGTAGTATAACGGCCAGGCGTTCACCCCTCCACTTT
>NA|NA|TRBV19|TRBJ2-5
CASSIRGRERETQYF
TGTGCCAGTAGTATAAGGGGCAGGGAAAGAGAGACCCAGTACTTC
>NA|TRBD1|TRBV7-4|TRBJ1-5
CASRPGQGGNQPQHF
TGTGCCAGCAGACCAGGACAGGGAGGCAATCAGCCCCAGCATTTT
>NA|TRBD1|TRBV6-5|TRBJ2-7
CASSYPQDRAHEQYF
TGTGCCAGCAGTTACCCCCAGGACAGGGCACACGAGCAGTACTTC
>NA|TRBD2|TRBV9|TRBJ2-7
CASSVVGGRFDEQYF
TGTGCCAGCAGCGTAGTTGGCGGGAGATTCGACGAGCAGTACTTC
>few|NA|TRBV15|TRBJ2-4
CATNGGIAKNIQYF
TGTGCCACCAACGGGGGTATAGCCAAAAACATTCAGTACTTC
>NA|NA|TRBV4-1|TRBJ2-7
CASSQSIFMRTYEQYF
TGCGCCAGCAGCCAATCGATTTTCATGAGGACCTACGAGCAGTACTTC
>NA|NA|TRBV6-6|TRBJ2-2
CASSSGVIGELFF
TGTGCCAGCAGTTCAGGGGTCATCGGGGAGCTGTTTTTT